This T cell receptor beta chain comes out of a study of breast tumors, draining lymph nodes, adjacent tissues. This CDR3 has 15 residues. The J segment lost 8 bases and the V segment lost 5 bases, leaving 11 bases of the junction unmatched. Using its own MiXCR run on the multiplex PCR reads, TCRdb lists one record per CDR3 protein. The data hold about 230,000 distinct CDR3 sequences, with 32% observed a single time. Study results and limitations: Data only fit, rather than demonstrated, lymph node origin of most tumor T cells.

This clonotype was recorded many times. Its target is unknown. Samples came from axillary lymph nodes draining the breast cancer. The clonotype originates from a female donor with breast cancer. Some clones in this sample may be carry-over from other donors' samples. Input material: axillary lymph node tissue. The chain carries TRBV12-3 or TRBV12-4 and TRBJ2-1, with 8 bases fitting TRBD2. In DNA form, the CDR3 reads TGTGCCAGCAGTCTCGGGACTAGTTACAGCCATGAGCAGTTCTTC. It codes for CASSLGTSYSHEQFF.